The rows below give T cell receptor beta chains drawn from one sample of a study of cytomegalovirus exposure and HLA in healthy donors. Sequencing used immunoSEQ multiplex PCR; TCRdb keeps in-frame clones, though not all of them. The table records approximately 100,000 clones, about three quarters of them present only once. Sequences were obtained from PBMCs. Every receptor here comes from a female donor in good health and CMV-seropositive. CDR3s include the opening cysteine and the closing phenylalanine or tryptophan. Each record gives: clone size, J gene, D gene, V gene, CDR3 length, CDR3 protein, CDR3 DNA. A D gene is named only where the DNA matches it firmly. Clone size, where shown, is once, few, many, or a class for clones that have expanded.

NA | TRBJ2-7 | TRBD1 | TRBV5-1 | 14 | CASNGQGGSYEQYF | TGCGCCAGCAACGGACAGGGGGGGTCCTACGAGCAGTACTTC
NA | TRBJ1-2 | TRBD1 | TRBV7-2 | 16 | CASSFSGQAANYGYTF | TGTGCCAGCAGCTTTTCCGGACAGGCCGCGAACTATGGCTACACCTTC
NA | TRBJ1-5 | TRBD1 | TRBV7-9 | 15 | CASSLGGTGYQPQHF | TGTGCCAGCAGCTTAGGAGGGACAGGGTATCAGCCCCAGCATTTT
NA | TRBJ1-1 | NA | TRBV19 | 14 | CASSQRETATEAFF | TGTGCCAGTAGTCAACGGGAGACAGCGACTGAAGCTTTCTTT
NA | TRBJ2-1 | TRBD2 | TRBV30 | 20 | CAWSVLGSGRAPTRYNEQFF | TGTGCCTGGAGTGTACTTGGTAGCGGGAGAGCCCCTACTCGTTACAATGAGCAGTTCTTC
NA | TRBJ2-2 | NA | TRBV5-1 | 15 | CASSLERANTGELFF | TGCGCCAGCAGCTTGGAGCGGGCGAACACCGGGGAGCTGTTTTTT
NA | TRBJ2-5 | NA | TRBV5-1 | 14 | CASSRDSTQETQYF | TGCGCCAGCAGCCGCGACAGTACCCAAGAGACCCAGTACTTC
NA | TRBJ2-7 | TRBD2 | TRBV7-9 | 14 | CASSSTSGSYEQYF | TGTGCCAGCAGCTCAACTAGCGGGAGCTACGAGCAGTACTTC
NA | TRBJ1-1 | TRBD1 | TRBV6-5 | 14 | CASNYLQGWSEAFF | TGTGCCAGCAACTACTTACAGGGGTGGTCTGAAGCTTTCTTT
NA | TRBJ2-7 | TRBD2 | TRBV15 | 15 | CATSGRLANSYEQYF | TGTGCCACCAGCGGCAGACTAGCGAACTCCTACGAGCAGTACTTC
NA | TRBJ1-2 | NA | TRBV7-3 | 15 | CASSFSREVGYGYTF | TGTGCCAGCAGCTTTAGTCGAGAGGTTGGCTATGGCTACACCTTC
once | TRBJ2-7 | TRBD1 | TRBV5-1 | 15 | CASSLGGTGAYEQYF | TGCGCCAGCAGCTTGGGAGGGACAGGGGCCTACGAGCAGTACTTC
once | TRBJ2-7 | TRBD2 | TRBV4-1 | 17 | CASSQFTSGGNSYEQYF | TGCGCCAGCAGCCAATTCACTAGCGGGGGCAACTCCTACGAGCAGTACTTC
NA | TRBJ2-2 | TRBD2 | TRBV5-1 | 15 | CASSSGLAATGELFF | TGCGCCAGCAGCTCTGGACTAGCGGCCACCGGGGAGCTGTTTTTT
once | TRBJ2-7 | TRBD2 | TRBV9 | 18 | CASSVGLLGVAGDDEQYF | TGTGCCAGCAGCGTAGGCCTACTCGGGGTAGCGGGAGACGATGAGCAGTACTTC
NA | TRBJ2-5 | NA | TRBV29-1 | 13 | CSVGQRIQETQYF | TGCAGCGTTGGACAGCGAATCCAAGAGACCCAGTACTTC
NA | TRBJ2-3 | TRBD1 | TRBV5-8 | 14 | CASSLGQDTDTQYF | TGTGCCAGCAGCCTCGGACAGGACACAGATACGCAGTATTTT
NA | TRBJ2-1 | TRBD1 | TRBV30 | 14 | CASWDRGLRNEQFF | TGTGCCTCATGGGACAGGGGTTTGAGAAATGAGCAGTTCTTC
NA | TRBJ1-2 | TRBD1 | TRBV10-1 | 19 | CASSELRPGQGALKCGYTF | TGCGCCAGCAGTGAGTTACGGCCGGGACAGGGGGCGCTTAAATGTGGCTACACCTTC
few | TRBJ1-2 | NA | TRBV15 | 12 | CATSGEVGGYTF | TGTGCCACCAGCGGAGAAGTGGGCGGCTACACCTTC
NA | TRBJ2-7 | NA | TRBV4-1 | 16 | CASSQDLSGPTYEQYF | TGCGCCAGCAGCCAAGATTTAAGCGGGCCTACCTACGAGCAGTACTTC
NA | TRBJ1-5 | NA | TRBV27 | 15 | CASRPYSTSNQPQHF | TGTGCCAGCAGGCCCTACTCTACTAGCAATCAGCCCCAGCATTTT
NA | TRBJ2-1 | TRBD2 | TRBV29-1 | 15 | CSVGRGVAGYNEQFF | TGCAGCGTGGGGCGGGGGGTAGCAGGGTACAATGAGCAGTTCTTC
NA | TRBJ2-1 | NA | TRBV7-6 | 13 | CASSLRGFHEQFF | TGTGCCAGCAGCTTAAGGGGGTTTCATGAGCAGTTCTTC
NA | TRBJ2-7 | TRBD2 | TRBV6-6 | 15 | CASSYIPGGDYEQYF | TGTGCCAGCAGTTACATACCCGGGGGGGACTACGAGCAGTACTTC
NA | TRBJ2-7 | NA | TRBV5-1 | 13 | CASSLKQDLEQYF | TGCGCCAGCAGCTTAAAACAGGACCTCGAGCAGTACTTC
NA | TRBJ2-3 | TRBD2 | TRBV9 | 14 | CASSVSAGGDTQYF | TGTGCCAGCAGCGTGTCAGCGGGAGGCGATACGCAGTATTTT
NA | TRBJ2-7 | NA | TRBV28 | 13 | CASTSLVPYEQYF | TGTGCCAGTACTAGCTTAGTTCCCTACGAGCAGTACTTC